The 4 T cell receptor beta chains below were found in one sample sequenced in a study of cytomegalovirus exposure and HLA in healthy donors. In the PCR, 60 Vbeta and 13 Jbeta primers were used. Some clones are missing from TCRdb's copy, which holds only in-frame ones; the method was immunoSEQ multiplex PCR. The sample carries about 38,000 clones, 80% to 90% recorded once. Material for sequencing was PBMCs. These TCRs come from a woman in her thirties or forties in good health and CMV-seropositive.

This chain uses TRBV6-5 with TRBJ2-7; D might be TRBD2 (6 bases). Germline CDR1 MNHEY, CDR2 SVGAGI. The V gene lost 6 bases and the J gene lost 1 base, with 16 bases spanning the gap. The CDR3 is 15 amino acids. CDR3 in amino acids: CASRIQEGRSYEQYF. The CDR3 DNA reads TGTGCCAGCAGGATCCAGGAGGGTCGGTCCTACGAGCAGTACTTC.

The V gene is TRBV6-1, the J gene TRBJ1-3, with 10 positions matching TRBD1. Germline V CDR1 and CDR2: MNHNS, SASEGT. Trimming removed 6 bases from V and 4 bases from J; junction bases left unmatched: 3. This CDR3 spans 14 amino acids. The CDR3 DNA reads TGTGCCAGCAGGACAGGGGGCGCGGGAAACACCATATATTTT. Amino acids: CASRTGGAGNTIYF.

This chain connects TRBV6-5 to TRBJ2-3; no firm D call. Trimming took 11 bases from V and 0 from J, leaving 12 bases between them. The CDR3 runs to 13 residues. Per germline, CDR1 MNHEY and CDR2 SVGAGI. As DNA, the CDR3 is TGTGCCGCCAGAACCTCTAGCACAGATACGCAGTATTTT. Residues: CAARTSSTDTQYF.

The chain combines TRBV5-6 with TRBJ2-1; 9 nucleotides align to TRBD1. The CDR3 has 15 residues. Germline V CDR1 and CDR2: SGHDT, YYEEEE. The V and J ends lost 4 bases and 9 bases, in that order; junction bases with no gene match: 11. CDR3 loop: CASSRTGTGFTEQFF. The CDR3 nucleotides read TGTGCCAGCAGCAGAACCGGGACAGGGTTTACTGAGCAGTTCTTC.